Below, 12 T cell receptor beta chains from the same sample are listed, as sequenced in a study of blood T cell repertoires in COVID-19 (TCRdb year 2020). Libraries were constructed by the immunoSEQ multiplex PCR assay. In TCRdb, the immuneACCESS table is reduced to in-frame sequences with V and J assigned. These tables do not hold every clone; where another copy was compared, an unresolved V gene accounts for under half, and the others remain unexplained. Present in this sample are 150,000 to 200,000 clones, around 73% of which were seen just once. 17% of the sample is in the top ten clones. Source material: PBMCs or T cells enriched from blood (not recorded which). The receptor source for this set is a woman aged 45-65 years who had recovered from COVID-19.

The CDR3 nucleotides read TGTGCCAGCAGCGCCGGTACAGGGTGGACCCAGTACTTC. Protein: CASSAGTGWTQYF. V usage is TRBV25-1 and J usage is TRBJ2-5; D might be TRBD1 (6 bases). Germline CDR1 and CDR2: MGHDK and SYGVNS. CDR3 length equals 13 residues. Trimming shortened V by 6 bases and J by 7 bases, and 15 bases separated the two germline ends.

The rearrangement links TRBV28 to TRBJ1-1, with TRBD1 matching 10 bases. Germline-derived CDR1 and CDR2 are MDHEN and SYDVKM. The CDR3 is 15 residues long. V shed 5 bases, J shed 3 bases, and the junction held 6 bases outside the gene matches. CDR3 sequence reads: CASSLRGTGDTEAFF. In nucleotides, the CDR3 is TGTGCCAGCAGTCTACGTGGGACAGGGGACACTGAAGCTTTCTTT.

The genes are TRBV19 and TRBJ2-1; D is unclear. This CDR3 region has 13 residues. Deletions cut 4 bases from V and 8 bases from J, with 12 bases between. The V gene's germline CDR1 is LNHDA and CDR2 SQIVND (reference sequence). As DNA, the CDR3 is TGTGCCAGTAGTAGAGACGGTGGAGATGAGCAGTTCTTC. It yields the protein CASSRDGGDEQFF.

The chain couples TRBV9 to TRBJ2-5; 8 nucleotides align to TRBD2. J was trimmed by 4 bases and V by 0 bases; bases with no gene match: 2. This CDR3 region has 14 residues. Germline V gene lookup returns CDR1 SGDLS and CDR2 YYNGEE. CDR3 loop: CASSVEAGVETQYF. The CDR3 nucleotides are TGTGCCAGCAGCGTAGAAGCGGGAGTAGAGACCCAGTACTTC.

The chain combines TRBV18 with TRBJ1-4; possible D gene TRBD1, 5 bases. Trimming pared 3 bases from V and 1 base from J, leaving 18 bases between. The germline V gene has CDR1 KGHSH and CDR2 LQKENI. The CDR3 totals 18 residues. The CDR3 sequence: CASSPKGQDRRTNEKLFF. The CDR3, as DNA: TGTGCCAGCTCACCCAAGGGGCAGGACCGCCGAACTAATGAAAAACTGTTTTTT. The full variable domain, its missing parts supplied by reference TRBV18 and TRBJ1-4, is NAGVMQNPRHLVRRRGQEARLRCSPMKGHSHVYWYRQLPEEGLKFMVYLQKENIIDESGMPKERFSAEFPKEGPSILRIQQVVRGDSAAYFCASSPKGQDRRTNEKLFFGSGTQLSVL.

CDR3 nucleotides: TGTGCCAGCAGCACGACAGGGAGCCTTAATTCACCCCTCCACTTT. Protein: CASSTTGSLNSPLHF. The chain recombines TRBV9 with TRBJ1-6; 7 bases map to TRBD1. The CDR3 contains 15 residues. The V and J ends lost 4 bases and 6 bases, in that order; junction bases with no gene match: 7. From germline, CDR1 is SGDLS and CDR2 YYNGEE. The full variable domain, in which reference TRBV9 and TRBJ1-6 provide the parts outside the CDR3, is DSGVTQTPKHLITATGQRVTLRCSPRSGDLSVYWYQQSLDQGLQFLIQYYNGEERAKGNILERFSAQQFPDLHSELNLSSLELGDSALYFCASSTTGSLNSPLHFGNGTRLTVT.

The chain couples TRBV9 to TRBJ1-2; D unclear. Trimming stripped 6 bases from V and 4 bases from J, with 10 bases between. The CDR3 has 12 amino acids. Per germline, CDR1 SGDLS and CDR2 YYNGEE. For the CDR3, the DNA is TGTGCCAGCAAAGATAGCACCTATGGCTACACCTTC. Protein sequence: CASKDSTYGYTF.

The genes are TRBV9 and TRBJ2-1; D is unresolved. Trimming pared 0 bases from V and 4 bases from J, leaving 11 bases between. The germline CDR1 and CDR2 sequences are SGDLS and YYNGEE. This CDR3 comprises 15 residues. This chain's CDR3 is CASSVGSSWYNEQFF. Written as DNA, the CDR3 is TGTGCCAGCAGCGTAGGGTCTAGTTGGTACAATGAGCAGTTCTTC.

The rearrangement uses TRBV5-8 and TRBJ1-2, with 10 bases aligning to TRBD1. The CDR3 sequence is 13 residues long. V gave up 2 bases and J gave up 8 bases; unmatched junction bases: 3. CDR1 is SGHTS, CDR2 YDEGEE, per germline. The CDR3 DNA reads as TGTGCCAGCAGCTTCGACAGGGGGCGAGGCTACACCTTC. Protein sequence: CASSFDRGRGYTF.

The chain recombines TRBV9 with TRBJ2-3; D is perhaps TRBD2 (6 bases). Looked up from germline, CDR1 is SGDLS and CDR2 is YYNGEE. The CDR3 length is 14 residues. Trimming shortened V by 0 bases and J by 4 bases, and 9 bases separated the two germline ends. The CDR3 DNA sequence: TGTGCCAGCAGCGTAGAGGGAGGCCCAGATACGCAGTATTTT. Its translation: CASSVEGGPDTQYF.

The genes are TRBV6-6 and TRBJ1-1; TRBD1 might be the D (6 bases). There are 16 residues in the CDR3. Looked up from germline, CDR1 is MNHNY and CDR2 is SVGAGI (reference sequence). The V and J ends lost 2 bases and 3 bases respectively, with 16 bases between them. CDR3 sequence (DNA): TGTGCCAGCAGTTACGCCTCTCAGGGGAGCGACACTGAAGCTTTCTTT. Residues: CASSYASQGSDTEAFF.

Here the CDR3 DNA reads TGCGCCAGCAGTGAGCTGTCTAGCGGCTCCAATGAGCAGTTCTTC. This translates into CASSELSSGSNEQFF. V is TRBV10-1 and J is TRBJ2-1; 7 bases match TRBD2. The length of the CDR3 is 15 residues. V shed 2 bases, J shed 6 bases, and the junction held 7 bases outside the gene matches. Germline V gene data show CDR1 as WNHNN and CDR2 as SYGVQD (reference sequence).